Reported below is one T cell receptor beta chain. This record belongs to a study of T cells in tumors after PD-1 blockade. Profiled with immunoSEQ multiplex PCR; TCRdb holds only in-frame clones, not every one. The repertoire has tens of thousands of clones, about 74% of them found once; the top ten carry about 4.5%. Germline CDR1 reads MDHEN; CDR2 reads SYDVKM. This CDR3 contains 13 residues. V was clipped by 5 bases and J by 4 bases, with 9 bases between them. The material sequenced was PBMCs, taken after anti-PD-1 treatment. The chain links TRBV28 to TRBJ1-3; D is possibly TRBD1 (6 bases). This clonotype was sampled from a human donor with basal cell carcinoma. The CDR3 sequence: CASSRGPGNTIYF. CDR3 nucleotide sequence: TGTGCCAGCAGTCGGGGGCCGGGAAACACCATATATTTT.